A selection of T cell receptor beta chains follows, all from one sample in a study of T cells of healthy individuals. TCRdb used MiXCR to reprocess the 5' RACE reads, holding one entry per CDR3 protein. The sample records 50,000 to 55,000 distinct CDR3 sequences, roughly 14% being singletons. The receptors were gathered from a human donor in good health. Each CDR3 is given with its conserved first and last residue. The order of the fields is V gene, J gene, D gene, clone size, CDR3 DNA, CDR3 protein. D genes are given only for firm matches. Size values are once, few and many counts, or a class for expanded clones, and some rows have none.

v_gene: TRBV7-2; j_gene: TRBJ1-1; d_gene: NA; abundance: many; CDR3nt: TGTGCCAGCAGCTTAGAGACATCGGTCAAGGAAGCTTTCTTT; CDR3aa: CASSLETSVKEAFF
v_gene: TRBV12-3/TRBV12-4; j_gene: TRBJ2-5; d_gene: TRBD2; abundance: many; CDR3nt: TGTGCCAGCAGTATTGGACTAGCGGGGGACCCGAAACGAGAGACCCAGTACTTC; CDR3aa: CASSIGLAGDPKRETQYF
v_gene: TRBV7-2; j_gene: TRBJ1-2; d_gene: TRBD1; abundance: NA; CDR3nt: TGTGCCAGCAGCGGGGGACAGGGGAAGCGCTACACCTTC; CDR3aa: CASSGGQGKRYTF
v_gene: TRBV27; j_gene: TRBJ2-7; d_gene: TRBD1; abundance: NA; CDR3nt: TGTGCCAGCAGTTTACTCCCCCCCGCGACAGGGACGGGCTACGAGCAGTACTTC; CDR3aa: CASSLLPPATGTGYEQYF
v_gene: TRBV5-4; j_gene: TRBJ1-1; d_gene: NA; abundance: many; CDR3nt: TGTGCCAGCAGCTTTAATCGGATTGAAGCTTTCTTT; CDR3aa: CASSFNRIEAFF
v_gene: TRBV12-3/TRBV12-4; j_gene: TRBJ1-1; d_gene: NA; abundance: many; CDR3nt: TGTGCCAGCAGTTTTATCCCCGACACTGAAGCTTTCTTT; CDR3aa: CASSFIPDTEAFF
v_gene: TRBV7-2; j_gene: TRBJ2-7; d_gene: NA; abundance: NA; CDR3nt: TGTGCCAGCAGCTTAGCGGCCAGCTCCTACGAGCAGTACTTC; CDR3aa: CASSLAASSYEQYF
v_gene: TRBV12-3/TRBV12-4; j_gene: TRBJ2-3; d_gene: TRBD1; abundance: NA; CDR3nt: TGTGCCAGCAGACTTGACAGGGGGAGCACAGATACGCAGTATTTT; CDR3aa: CASRLDRGSTDTQYF
v_gene: TRBV5-4; j_gene: TRBJ1-2; d_gene: NA; abundance: many; CDR3nt: TGTGCCAGCAGCTCCTTGGCTTCAAGCTATGGCTACACCTTC; CDR3aa: CASSSLASSYGYTF
v_gene: TRBV12-3/TRBV12-4; j_gene: TRBJ2-3; d_gene: TRBD2; abundance: many; CDR3nt: TGTGCCAGCAGTTTTCTAGCGGGGGGAGGAAGCACAGATACGCAGTATTTT; CDR3aa: CASSFLAGGGSTDTQYF
v_gene: TRBV2; j_gene: TRBJ1-2; d_gene: NA; abundance: many; CDR3nt: TGTGCCAGCAGTTACAGGGTAGAATATGGCTACACCTTC; CDR3aa: CASSYRVEYGYTF
v_gene: TRBV29-1; j_gene: TRBJ2-7; d_gene: TRBD1; abundance: NA; CDR3nt: TGCAGCGTTCGACAGGGGAGATACGAGCAGTACTTC; CDR3aa: CSVRQGRYEQYF
v_gene: TRBV5-1; j_gene: TRBJ2-7; d_gene: TRBD1; abundance: few; CDR3nt: TGCGCCAGCACACTGAATACAGGGACAGGGGCCTACGAGCAGTACTTC; CDR3aa: CASTLNTGTGAYEQYF
v_gene: TRBV6-4; j_gene: TRBJ2-4; d_gene: NA; abundance: many; CDR3nt: TGTGCCAGCAGCACCGGACAGGGAGGGGCCATTCAGTACTTC; CDR3aa: CASSTGQGGAIQYF
v_gene: TRBV30; j_gene: TRBJ1-5; d_gene: NA; abundance: few; CDR3nt: TGTGCCTGGGCGGTCCGGGAAGGGCGAAGGCAGCCCCAGCATTTT; CDR3aa: CAWAVREGRRQPQHF
v_gene: TRBV13; j_gene: TRBJ1-1; d_gene: TRBD1; abundance: many; CDR3nt: TGTGCCAGCAGCTTAACTGGGTTCGCCGGGACAGGGAACACTGAAGCTTTCTTT; CDR3aa: CASSLTGFAGTGNTEAFF
v_gene: TRBV6-5; j_gene: TRBJ2-2; d_gene: TRBD2; abundance: NA; CDR3nt: TGTGCCGCCCGGGCGGGGGCGAACACCGGGGAGCTGTTTTTT; CDR3aa: CAARAGANTGELFF
v_gene: TRBV4-3; j_gene: TRBJ2-3; d_gene: TRBD2; abundance: many; CDR3nt: TGCGCCAGCAGCCAAGATTATAGCGGGGGGGAAGATACGCAGTATTTT; CDR3aa: CASSQDYSGGEDTQYF
v_gene: TRBV30; j_gene: TRBJ1-6; d_gene: NA; abundance: NA; CDR3nt: TGTGCCTGGAGTGTACCGGAGAATAATTCACCCCTCCACTTT; CDR3aa: CAWSVPENNSPLHF
v_gene: TRBV7-2; j_gene: TRBJ1-1; d_gene: NA; abundance: NA; CDR3nt: TGTGCCAGCAGCTCCGCCTCAACGGGACGTGAAGCTTTCTTT; CDR3aa: CASSSASTGREAFF
v_gene: TRBV5-1; j_gene: TRBJ1-4; d_gene: NA; abundance: few; CDR3nt: TGCGCCAGCAGCTTGGAAGGTTATAGGAATGAAAAACTGTTTTTT; CDR3aa: CASSLEGYRNEKLFF
v_gene: TRBV7-2; j_gene: TRBJ1-5; d_gene: NA; abundance: NA; CDR3nt: TGTGCCAGCAGTTCCCAAGCGGGGAGCAATCAGCCCCAGCATTTT; CDR3aa: CASSSQAGSNQPQHF
v_gene: TRBV4-3; j_gene: TRBJ1-2; d_gene: NA; abundance: many; CDR3nt: TGCGCCAGCAGCCAATCCCAAAACTATGGCTACACCTTC; CDR3aa: CASSQSQNYGYTF
v_gene: TRBV20-1; j_gene: TRBJ2-3; d_gene: NA; abundance: many; CDR3nt: TGCAGTGCTAGATCATCCGGGACCGGAGTCGTGGATACGCAGTATTTT; CDR3aa: CSARSSGTGVVDTQYF
v_gene: TRBV4-3; j_gene: TRBJ1-2; d_gene: NA; abundance: many; CDR3nt: TGCGCCAGCAGCCAAAAACGGACAACAGGCTATGGCTACACCTTC; CDR3aa: CASSQKRTTGYGYTF
v_gene: TRBV6-2/TRBV6-3; j_gene: TRBJ1-1; d_gene: NA; abundance: NA; CDR3nt: TGTGCCAGCAGTTTCGCAGAGAACACTGAAGCTTTCTTT; CDR3aa: CASSFAENTEAFF
v_gene: TRBV29-1; j_gene: TRBJ2-3; d_gene: TRBD1; abundance: NA; CDR3nt: TGCAGCGCTGGACAGGGATGGGGAGATACGCAGTATTTT; CDR3aa: CSAGQGWGDTQYF
v_gene: TRBV5-1; j_gene: TRBJ2-7; d_gene: TRBD1; abundance: NA; CDR3nt: TGCGCCAGCAGCGGGACAGGGCCCGAGCAGTACTTC; CDR3aa: CASSGTGPEQYF
v_gene: TRBV29-1; j_gene: TRBJ2-3; d_gene: NA; abundance: many; CDR3nt: TGCAGCGTTGATCTGGCAGAAGAGACAGATACGCAGTATTTT; CDR3aa: CSVDLAEETDTQYF
v_gene: TRBV7-2; j_gene: TRBJ2-7; d_gene: TRBD2; abundance: few; CDR3nt: TGTGCCAGCAGCCGCTCCCCAGCGGGAGCCTACGAGCAGTACTTC; CDR3aa: CASSRSPAGAYEQYF
v_gene: TRBV9; j_gene: TRBJ2-7; d_gene: NA; abundance: NA; CDR3nt: TGTGCCAGCAGCGTAGTGACAGGCTCCTACGAGCAGTACTTC; CDR3aa: CASSVVTGSYEQYF
v_gene: TRBV5-1; j_gene: TRBJ2-2; d_gene: NA; abundance: many; CDR3nt: TGCGCCAGCAGCTTGGGCAGGGCTCTTAACGGGGAGCTGTTTTTT; CDR3aa: CASSLGRALNGELFF
v_gene: TRBV4-3; j_gene: TRBJ1-5; d_gene: NA; abundance: many; CDR3nt: TGCGCCAGCAGCCAAGTCTCAGGGTACCAGCCCCAGCATTTT; CDR3aa: CASSQVSGYQPQHF
v_gene: TRBV11-3; j_gene: TRBJ2-2; d_gene: NA; abundance: many; CDR3nt: TGTGCCAGCAGCTTAGATCATGCCTCCGGGGAGCTGTTTTTT; CDR3aa: CASSLDHASGELFF
v_gene: TRBV11-2; j_gene: TRBJ2-3; d_gene: NA; abundance: many; CDR3nt: TGTGCCAGCAGCTTAGATCGAGCCACAGATACGCAGTATTTT; CDR3aa: CASSLDRATDTQYF
v_gene: TRBV5-8; j_gene: TRBJ2-7; d_gene: TRBD1; abundance: many; CDR3nt: TGTGCCAGCAGCTTGGTGGGACAGGGGCCTTACGAGCAGTACTTC; CDR3aa: CASSLVGQGPYEQYF
v_gene: TRBV29-1; j_gene: TRBJ1-5; d_gene: TRBD1; abundance: medium-sized; CDR3nt: TGCAGCGTCTCACAGGGGCAGGGGCAGCCCCAGCATTTT; CDR3aa: CSVSQGQGQPQHF
v_gene: TRBV7-2; j_gene: TRBJ1-6; d_gene: NA; abundance: NA; CDR3nt: TGTGCCAGCAGCTTAGATTCAGGACATAATTCACCCCTCCACTTT; CDR3aa: CASSLDSGHNSPLHF
v_gene: TRBV7-2; j_gene: TRBJ2-7; d_gene: NA; abundance: many; CDR3nt: TGTGCCAGCAGCTTCGACGCCATGAGCTCCTACGAGCAGTACTTC; CDR3aa: CASSFDAMSSYEQYF
v_gene: TRBV5-1; j_gene: TRBJ2-2; d_gene: NA; abundance: few; CDR3nt: TGCGCCAGCAGCTTGGACGGTCTCGACACCGGGGAGCTGTTTTTT; CDR3aa: CASSLDGLDTGELFF
v_gene: TRBV7-9; j_gene: TRBJ2-3; d_gene: NA; abundance: many; CDR3nt: TGTGCCAGCAGCTTACTCACAGATACGCAGTATTTT; CDR3aa: CASSLLTDTQYF
v_gene: TRBV12-5; j_gene: TRBJ2-6; d_gene: NA; abundance: few; CDR3nt: TGTGCTAGTGGGGAATACAGGGAGACTGGGTGGGGGGCCAACGTCCTGACTTTC; CDR3aa: CASGEYRETGWGANVLTF
v_gene: TRBV20-1; j_gene: TRBJ2-3; d_gene: TRBD2; abundance: few; CDR3nt: TGCAGTGCTAGGGAGTTTTCGCCTAGAGCGGGACGGGGCTCAGATACGCAGTATTTT; CDR3aa: CSAREFSPRAGRGSDTQYF
v_gene: TRBV5-4; j_gene: TRBJ2-1; d_gene: TRBD2; abundance: few; CDR3nt: TGTGCCAGCAGCGCCAGCGGGAGCTCCTACAATGAGCAGTTCTTC; CDR3aa: CASSASGSSYNEQFF
v_gene: TRBV18; j_gene: TRBJ2-3; d_gene: NA; abundance: many; CDR3nt: TGTGCCAGCTCACCGATCAGGGGGGCAGATACGCAGTATTTT; CDR3aa: CASSPIRGADTQYF
v_gene: TRBV5-1; j_gene: TRBJ2-1; d_gene: TRBD2; abundance: many; CDR3nt: TGCGCCAGCAGCCAACGACTACTGGCGGGGGAGCTAAGCTACAATGAGCAGTTCTTC; CDR3aa: CASSQRLLAGELSYNEQFF
v_gene: TRBV4-1; j_gene: TRBJ2-7; d_gene: NA; abundance: many; CDR3nt: TGCGCCAGCAGCCAAGCGCAGGGAGGCATCTACGAGCAGTACTTC; CDR3aa: CASSQAQGGIYEQYF
v_gene: TRBV7-2; j_gene: TRBJ2-7; d_gene: TRBD2; abundance: few; CDR3nt: TGTGCCAGCAGCCCCCAGAGCGGGGTAGCGGGGAGGGCCTACGAGCAGTACTTC; CDR3aa: CASSPQSGVAGRAYEQYF
v_gene: TRBV10-3; j_gene: TRBJ2-3; d_gene: NA; abundance: many; CDR3nt: TGTGCCATCAGTGGGATCGAGGCCACAGATACGCAGTATTTT; CDR3aa: CAISGIEATDTQYF
v_gene: TRBV11-2; j_gene: TRBJ2-3; d_gene: NA; abundance: many; CDR3nt: TGTGCCAGCAGCTTAGATCGCCTAATGACAGATACGCAGTATTTT; CDR3aa: CASSLDRLMTDTQYF
v_gene: TRBV27; j_gene: TRBJ1-2; d_gene: TRBD1; abundance: NA; CDR3nt: TGTGCCAGCAGGCGACAGGGGCTGGACTATGGCTACACCTTC; CDR3aa: CASRRQGLDYGYTF
v_gene: TRBV24-1; j_gene: TRBJ2-1; d_gene: NA; abundance: few; CDR3nt: TGTGCCACCAGCGCGATAGCGAAGACAAGGAATGAGCAGTTCTTC; CDR3aa: CATSAIAKTRNEQFF
v_gene: TRBV4-3; j_gene: TRBJ1-6; d_gene: TRBD1; abundance: many; CDR3nt: TGCGCCAGCAGCCAGGACAGGGGCAATAATTCACCCCTCCACTTT; CDR3aa: CASSQDRGNNSPLHF
v_gene: TRBV4-2; j_gene: TRBJ2-7; d_gene: NA; abundance: NA; CDR3nt: TGTGCCAGCAGCCAAGAATACGGTTACTACGAGCAGTACTTC; CDR3aa: CASSQEYGYYEQYF
v_gene: TRBV5-8; j_gene: TRBJ1-2; d_gene: NA; abundance: few; CDR3nt: TGTGCCAGCAGCTTTTTAATTCTAGGGTTAGAAACTAATGGCTACACCTTC; CDR3aa: CASSFLILGLETNGYTF
v_gene: TRBV7-3; j_gene: TRBJ2-3; d_gene: TRBD2; abundance: medium-sized; CDR3nt: TGTGCCAGCTCACTAGCGGGGGGGCAAGATACGCAGTATTTT; CDR3aa: CASSLAGGQDTQYF
v_gene: TRBV7-2; j_gene: TRBJ2-1; d_gene: NA; abundance: NA; CDR3nt: TGTGCCAGCAGCTTAAGGCACGGCAGAACTTGGGATGAGCAGTTCTTC; CDR3aa: CASSLRHGRTWDEQFF
v_gene: TRBV19; j_gene: TRBJ2-4; d_gene: TRBD1; abundance: many; CDR3nt: TGTGCCAGTAGTATGACAGGGGGCCGTCGTGGAAACATTCAGTACTTC; CDR3aa: CASSMTGGRRGNIQYF
v_gene: TRBV30; j_gene: TRBJ2-6; d_gene: NA; abundance: few; CDR3nt: TGTGCCTGGAGTGCTCTGGTAGGCGCCGGGGCCAACGTCCTGACTTTC; CDR3aa: CAWSALVGAGANVLTF